One sample yielded the 9 T cell receptor beta chains listed below, sequenced in a study of shared clonotypes between healthy human individuals. Here immunoSEQ multiplex PCR was the method, and the copy in TCRdb shows in-frame clones only, minus some. The sample includes under 1,100,000 clones, about four fifths of them seen just once. The sequenced material came from memory CD4+ T cells from PBMCs. Regarding subset: CD45RA-negative fraction. The receptor source for this set is a man between 18 and 35 years old in good health. Some clones in this sample may be carry-over from other donors' samples.

In regard to this clone: Distinct nucleotide sequences in the sample also encode this CDR3. The gene calls are TRBV30 and TRBJ1-4; D remains unclear. The germline gives CDR1 GTSNPN, CDR2 SVGIG (reference sequence). Trimming shortened V by 4 bases and J by 4 bases, and 4 bases separated the two germline ends. CDR3 length: 11 residues. The CDR3 DNA sequence: TGTGCCTGGAACGGTAATGAAAAACTGTTTTTT. This gives the protein CAWNGNEKLFF.

CDR3 amino acids: CASSQGGDPTYEQYF. The DNA of the CDR3 is TGCGCCAGCAGCCAAGGGGGCGACCCAACTTACGAGCAGTACTTC. The V call is TRBV4-1, the J call TRBJ2-7, with TRBD1 as a possible D gene (5 bases). Germline assignment: CDR1 MGHRA and CDR2 YSYEKL. Trimming stripped 1 base from V and 4 bases from J, with 14 bases between. The CDR3 is 15 amino acids.

Comment on this clone: This clone may be a read error of a much larger clone one base away. V usage is TRBV6-6 and J usage is TRBJ2-7; D is possibly TRBD2 (6 bases). This CDR3 is 15 amino acids long. V was clipped by 5 bases and J by 4 bases, with 18 bases between them. The V gene's germline CDR1 is MNHNY and CDR2 SVGAGI (reference sequence). CDR3 bases: TGTGCCAGCAGTGAGACGAGACTAGGGAGATACGAGCAGTACTTC. Translating gives CASSETRLGRYEQYF.

This clone showed up just a few times. V and J are TRBV7-3 and TRBJ2-7; 8 nucleotides align to TRBD2. Germline values: CDR1 SGHTA, CDR2 FQGTGA. This CDR3 contains 16 residues. Trimming at V came to 5 bases and at J to 7 bases, leaving 16 bases not matched to a gene. The chain's CDR3 is CASSPPVKRETQEQYF. The CDR3 DNA reads TGTGCCAGCAGCCCCCCGGTAAAGCGGGAGACACAGGAGCAGTACTTC.

The chain is built from TRBV10-3 and TRBJ2-5; TRBD1 matches at 7 bases. V was pared by 6 bases and J by 4 bases, with 8 bases of the junction left unmatched. CDR1 is ENHRY and CDR2 is SYGVKD in the germline V gene. The CDR3 has 14 amino acids. CDR3 residues: CAIRGSTGIETQYF. As DNA, the CDR3 is TGTGCCATCAGGGGATCGACAGGGATAGAGACCCAGTACTTC.

This chain connects TRBV7-9 to TRBJ1-2, with 10 bases fitting TRBD1. The germline gives CDR1 SEHNR, CDR2 FQNEAQ (reference sequence). V was pared by 1 base and J by 4 bases, with 3 bases of the junction left unmatched. This CDR3 region has 15 residues. The CDR3, as DNA: TGTGCCAGCAGCTTAGGGAGACAGGGGGCCTATGGCTACACCTTC. Amino acid sequence: CASSLGRQGAYGYTF.

The V call is TRBV7-2, the J call TRBJ2-3; 7 nucleotides align to TRBD2. V dropped 4 bases and J dropped 2; count of bases not matched to a gene: 6. Germline-derived CDR1 and CDR2 are SGHTA and FQGNSA. The CDR3 has 15 amino acids. The CDR3 protein is CASSWGGRNTDTQYF. The CDR3 DNA sequence: TGTGCCAGCAGCTGGGGAGGGAGGAACACAGATACGCAGTATTTT. The entire variable domain, with the rest obtained from reference TRBV7-2 and TRBJ2-3, is as follows: GAGVSQSPSNKVTEKGKDVELRCDPISGHTALYWYRQSLGQGLEFLIYFQGNSAPDKSGLPSDRFSAERTGGSVSTLTIQRTQQEDSAVYLCASSWGGRNTDTQYFGPGTRLTVL.

This chain connects TRBV15 to TRBJ2-7; possibly TRBD2 for D (5 bases). The CDR3 loop spans 13 amino acids. The germline gives CDR1 LNHNV, CDR2 YYDKDF (reference sequence). V was cut by 1 base and J by 6 bases, with 10 bases left in between. The CDR3: CATSRVGKGEQYF. The DNA of the CDR3 is TGTGCCACCAGCAGAGTCGGGAAGGGCGAGCAGTACTTC. The whole variable domain, remainder taken from reference TRBV15 and TRBJ2-7, is DAMVIQNPRYQVTQFGKPVTLSCSQTLNHNVMYWYQQKSSQAPKLLFHYYDKDFNNEADTPDNFQSRRPNTSFCFLDIRSPGLGDTAMYLCATSRVGKGEQYFGPGTRLTVT.

This rearrangement joins TRBV11-1 to TRBJ2-7; 14 positions agree with TRBD2. The germline gives CDR1 SGHAT, CDR2 FQDESV (reference sequence). The V gene end was trimmed by 3 bases and the J gene end by 5 bases; junction bases not matched to a gene: 9. This CDR3 is built from 17 residues. CDR3 nucleotide sequence: TGTGCCAGCAGCTTGTTCCAAGGGACTAGCGGGAGACACGAGCAGTACTTC. It codes for CASSLFQGTSGRHEQYF.